This TCR beta chain was identified during a study of control samples from healthy donors and cancer patients (TCRdb year 2020). Trimming removed 5 bases from V and 4 bases from J; the gene matches leave 5 bases unexplained. The germline V gene sets CDR1 to SQVTM and CDR2 to ANQGSEA. The CDR3 contains 13 residues, cysteine and phenylalanine counted. CDR3 DNA only is kept here, 39 bases in frame from base 1. The library was made by the immunoSEQ multiplex PCR assay. TCRdb holds this immuneACCESS table with in-frame rearrangements only. Some clones are missing; in checked studies, unresolved V genes explain under half, and the rest has no known cause. For this sample the table gives 98,000 or so clones, of which roughly 79% were detected only once. The top ten hold under 8.5% of the sample. About this clone: This receptor's antigen is unknown. Nothing much larger sits one base from this clone, and base qualities are not available. The same CDR3 can be traced to other DNA sequences in this sample.

Source material: blood. Recombination linked TRBV29-1 to TRBJ1-5; the central 7 bases match TRBD1. The source is a man aged 18 to 35 in good health. The CDR3 reads as follows: CSVRQGLNQPQHF. In nucleotide form, the sequence is TGCAGCGTTCGACAGGGTCTTAATCAGCCCCAGCATTTT.